This T cell receptor (beta chain) stems from a study of T-cell reconstitution after alpha-beta-depleted transplantation in children (TCRdb year 2016). In the study overall: T-cell immune reconstitution after TCRalphabeta/CD19-depleted allogeneic hematopoietic cell transplantation in children was quantitatively tracked in the study by means of TCR repertoire profiling.

This clonotype was seen just once. Its specific antigen is unknown. No quality values exist for individual bases; no much larger clone is one base distant. A lone read gives weak evidence. Libraries were constructed by PCR. For sequencing, an Illumina HiSeq 2500 was employed. TCR library preparation used molecular barcoding, with unique molecular identifiers applied to normalize quantification of the TCRbeta repertoire. In TCRdb, the public reads were trimmed at Q25 with fastp and aligned with MiXCR, with productive beta chains retained. Every CDR3 protein is listed once, alongside the most common genes and DNA of its rows. The sample table lists some 640,000 distinct CDR3 sequences, around 16% of them with a count of one. About 1.1% of the sample is in the top ten clones. The germline ends are 9 bases apart after V is trimmed by 0 bases and J by 1 base. The CDR3 covers 15 residues, taking in both the cysteine and the phenylalanine. Left in the record is the CDR3 DNA by itself, 45 bases read in frame from the first base. The germline V gene (reference sequence) yields SGHNT for CDR1 and YYREEE for CDR2.

The rearranged segments are TRBV5-4 and TRBJ2-3; no confident D gene assignment can be made. Sequences were derived from PBMCs from the stem cell graft donor, sampled from the stem cell graft. The clonotype comes from a human donor who donated a stem cell graft to a child with acute myeloid leukemia. The sequence in DNA is TGTGCCAGCAGCTTGGGGGGTTTTGGCACAGATACGCAGTATTTT. This encodes CASSLGGFGTDTQYF. Joined to the reference TRBV5-4 and TRBJ2-3 proteins, this CDR3 gives the full variable domain: ETGVTQSPTHLIKTRGQQVTLRCSSQSGHNTVSWYQQALGQGPQFIFQYYREEENGRGNFPPRFSGLQFPNYSSELNVNALELDDSALYLCASSLGGFGTDTQYFGPGTRLTVL.